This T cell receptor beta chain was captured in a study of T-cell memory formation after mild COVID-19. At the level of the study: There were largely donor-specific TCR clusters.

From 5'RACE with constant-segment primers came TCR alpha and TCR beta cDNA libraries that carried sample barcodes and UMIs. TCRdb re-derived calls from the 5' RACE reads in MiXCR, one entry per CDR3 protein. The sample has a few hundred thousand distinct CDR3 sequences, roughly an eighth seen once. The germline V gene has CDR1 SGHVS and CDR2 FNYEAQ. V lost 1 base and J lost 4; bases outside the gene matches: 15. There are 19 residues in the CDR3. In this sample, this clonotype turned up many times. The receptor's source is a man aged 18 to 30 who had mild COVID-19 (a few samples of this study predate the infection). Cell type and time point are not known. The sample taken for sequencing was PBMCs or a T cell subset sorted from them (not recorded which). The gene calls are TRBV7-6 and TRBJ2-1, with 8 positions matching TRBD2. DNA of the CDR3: TGTGCCAGCAGCTTAGTTGGCGGTCGTCGGGGGGGATTATACAATGAGCAGTTCTTC. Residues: CASSLVGGRRGGLYNEQFF.